The 11 T cell receptor beta chains below all came from one sample that was sequenced in a study of blood T cell repertoires in COVID-19. The method was immunoSEQ multiplex PCR; TCRdb's version includes in-frame clones alone and lacks a portion of them. The sample holds under 30,000 clones, roughly four fifths seen once. Material: peripheral blood. Receptors originate from a human donor in a cohort sampled during active COVID-19.

The chain has TRBV4-1 and TRBJ2-3, with 7 bases that match TRBD1. Germline CDR1 is MGHRA and CDR2 is YSYEKL. This CDR3 has 16 amino acids. The V and J ends lost 5 bases and 4 bases, in that order; junction bases with no gene match: 12. For the CDR3, the DNA is TGCGCCAGCAGCGAAATGGACAGGTACGAATCAGATACGCAGTATTTT. This encodes CASSEMDRYESDTQYF.

The V and J genes are TRBV5-1 and TRBJ2-3, with unresolved D. Per germline, CDR1 SGHRS and CDR2 YFSETQ. Trimming left V 1 base short and J 3 bases short, with 9 bases between. The CDR3 loop spans 14 amino acids. CDR3 in amino acids: CASSLNFVTDTQYF. The CDR3 bases are TGCGCCAGCAGCTTGAATTTTGTAACAGATACGCAGTATTTT.

The chain recombines TRBV5-1 with TRBJ1-1; no definite D call. This CDR3 is built from 13 residues. The V end was cut by 0 bases, the J end by 4 bases, with 7 bases between. CDR1 and CDR2 (germline): SGHRS, YFSETQ. This CDR3 reads CASSLDPSTEAFF. Here the CDR3 DNA reads TGCGCCAGCAGCTTGGACCCGAGCACTGAAGCTTTCTTT.

The chain joins TRBV6-5 to TRBJ2-3; D possibly corresponds to TRBD2 (7 bases). Trimming pared 8 bases from V and 7 bases from J, leaving 16 bases between. The CDR3 has 13 residues. Germline CDR1 is MNHEY and CDR2 is SVGAGI. In DNA, the CDR3 is TGTGCCAGCGGGGGGGCCGAACGAAATACGCAGTATTTT. This translates into CASGGAERNTQYF.

This chain connects TRBV5-1 to TRBJ1-2; maybe TRBD1 (6 bases). Trimming pared 1 base from V and 0 bases from J, leaving 13 bases between. Looked up from germline, CDR1 is SGHRS and CDR2 is YFSETQ. There are 16 residues in the CDR3. CDR3 sequence reads: CASSLSDRSSNYGYTF. CDR3 nucleotides: TGCGCCAGCAGCTTGAGTGACAGGTCCTCTAACTATGGCTACACCTTC.

The chain employs TRBV11-2 and TRBJ1-6; weak D call: TRBD1 (6 bases). CDR1 is SGHAT, CDR2 FQNNGV, per germline. The CDR3 sequence is 14 residues long. Trimming cost V 6 bases and J 11 bases, with 17 bases left between them. CDR3 sequence reads: CASSHGRGRAPLHF. DNA for the CDR3: TGTGCCAGCAGTCACGGGCGGGGGCGGGCACCCCTCCACTTT.

The chain carries TRBV10-3 and TRBJ2-2, with D maybe TRBD1 (6 bases). This CDR3 is 13 amino acids long. Trimming took off 8 bases at V and 5 bases at J, with 12 bases between the two ends. The germline CDR1 and CDR2 sequences are ENHRY and SYGVKD. The CDR3 DNA sequence: TGTGCCATCCAAGACAGGACTACCGGGGAGCTGTTTTTT. Amino acid sequence: CAIQDRTTGELFF.

This clone is labeled medium-sized (0.01 to 0.1%). V and J are TRBV19 and TRBJ2-1; tentatively, D is TRBD1 (6 bases). The CDR3 is made up of 17 amino acids. Trimming left V 4 bases short and J 8 bases short, with 24 bases between. From germline, CDR1 is LNHDA and CDR2 SQIVND (reference sequence). CDR3 DNA sequence: TGTGCCAGTAGTACCCTTTTCCTTGGACAGCCCTCGGATGAGCAGTTCTTC. Translation: CASSTLFLGQPSDEQFF.

The chain is built from TRBV11-3 and TRBJ2-3; TRBD2 is a possible D gene (5 bases). Germline CDR1 SGHNT, CDR2 YENEEA. This CDR3 region has 14 residues. V was cut by 5 bases and J by 2 bases, with 11 bases left in between. This CDR3 is CASSPSGVTDTQYF. The CDR3 nucleotides are TGTGCCAGCAGCCCGTCCGGGGTCACAGATACGCAGTATTTT.

V gene TRBV2 combines with J gene TRBJ2-4; the match to TRBD1 covers 7 bases. Germline values: CDR1 SNHLY, CDR2 FYNNEI. CDR3 length equals 16 residues. V shed 0 bases, J shed 10 bases, and the junction held 12 bases outside the gene matches. As DNA, the CDR3 is TGTGCCAGCAGTGAAGCCACGACACAATCAGGGGGAATTCAGTACTTC. Its protein product is CASSEATTQSGGIQYF.

The chain recombines TRBV6-2 or TRBV6-3 with TRBJ1-1, with a weak D call TRBD1 (5 bases). Trimming removed 4 bases at V and 1 base at J, with 7 bases between. In germline, CDR1 is MNHEY, CDR2 SVGEGT. The CDR3 is made up of 13 amino acids. The CDR3 loop reads CASSFQGNTEAFF. The CDR3 region has the DNA TGTGCCAGCAGTTTTCAGGGGAACACTGAAGCTTTCTTT.